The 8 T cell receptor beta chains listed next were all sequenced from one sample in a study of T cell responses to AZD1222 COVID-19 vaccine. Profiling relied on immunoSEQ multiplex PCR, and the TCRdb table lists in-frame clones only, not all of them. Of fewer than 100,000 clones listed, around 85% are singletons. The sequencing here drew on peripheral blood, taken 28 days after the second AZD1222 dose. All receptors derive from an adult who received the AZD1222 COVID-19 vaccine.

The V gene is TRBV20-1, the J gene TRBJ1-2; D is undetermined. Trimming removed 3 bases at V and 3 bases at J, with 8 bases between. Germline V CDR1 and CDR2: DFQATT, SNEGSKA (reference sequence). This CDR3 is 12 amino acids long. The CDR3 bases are TGCAGTGCTAGTCTTTCGGACTATGGCTACACCTTC. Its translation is CSASLSDYGYTF.

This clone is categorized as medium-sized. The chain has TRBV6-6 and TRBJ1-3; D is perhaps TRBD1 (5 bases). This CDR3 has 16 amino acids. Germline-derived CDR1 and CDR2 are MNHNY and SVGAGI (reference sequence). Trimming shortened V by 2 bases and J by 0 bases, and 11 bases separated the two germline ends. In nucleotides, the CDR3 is TGTGCCAGCAGTTACGAGTTAGGGGTCTCTGGAAACACCATATATTTT. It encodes CASSYELGVSGNTIYF.

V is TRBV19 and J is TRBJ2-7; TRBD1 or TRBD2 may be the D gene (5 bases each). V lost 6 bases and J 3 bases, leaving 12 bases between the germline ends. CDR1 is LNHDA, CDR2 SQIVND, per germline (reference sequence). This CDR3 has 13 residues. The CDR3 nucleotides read TGTGCCAGTAGCCGGGGCACAGTCTACGAGCAGTACTTC. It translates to CASSRGTVYEQYF.

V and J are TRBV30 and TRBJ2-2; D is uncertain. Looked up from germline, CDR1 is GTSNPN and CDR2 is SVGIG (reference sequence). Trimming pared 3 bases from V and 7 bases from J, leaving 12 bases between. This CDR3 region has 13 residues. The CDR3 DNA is TGTGCCTGGAGCGAACCAGCCGGCGGGGAGCTGTTTTTT. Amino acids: CAWSEPAGGELFF. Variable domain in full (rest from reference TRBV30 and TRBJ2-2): SQTIHQWPATLVQPVGSPLSLECTVEGTSNPNLYWYRQAAGRGLQLLFYSVGIGQISSEVPQNLSASRPQDRQFILSSKKLLLSDSGFYLCAWSEPAGGELFFGEGSRLTVL.

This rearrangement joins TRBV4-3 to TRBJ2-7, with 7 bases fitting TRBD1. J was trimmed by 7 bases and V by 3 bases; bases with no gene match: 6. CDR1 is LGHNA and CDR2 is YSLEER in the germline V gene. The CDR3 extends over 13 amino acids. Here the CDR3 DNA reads TGCGCCAGCAGCCATAGGACAGGCCGAGAGCAGTACTTC. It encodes CASSHRTGREQYF.

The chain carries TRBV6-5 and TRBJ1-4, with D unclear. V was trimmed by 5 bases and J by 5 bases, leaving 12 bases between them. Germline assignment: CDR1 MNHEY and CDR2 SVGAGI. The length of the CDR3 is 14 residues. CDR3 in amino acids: CASSPTPLNEKLFF. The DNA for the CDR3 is TGTGCCAGCAGTCCTACGCCCTTGAATGAAAAACTGTTTTTT.

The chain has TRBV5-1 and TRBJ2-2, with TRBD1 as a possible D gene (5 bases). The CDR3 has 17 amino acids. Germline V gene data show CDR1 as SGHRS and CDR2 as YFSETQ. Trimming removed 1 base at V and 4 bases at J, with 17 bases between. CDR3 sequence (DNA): TGCGCCAGCAGCTTGTCAGCTCCAGGGTTCGTCACCGGGGAGCTGTTTTTT. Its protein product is CASSLSAPGFVTGELFF.

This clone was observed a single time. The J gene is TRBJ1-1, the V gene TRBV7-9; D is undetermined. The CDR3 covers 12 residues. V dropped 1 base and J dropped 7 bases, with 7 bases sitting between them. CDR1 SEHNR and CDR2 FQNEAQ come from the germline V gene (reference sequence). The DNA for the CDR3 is TGTGCCAGCAGCTTAGGGGCTTTTGAAGCTTTCTTT. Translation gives CASSLGAFEAFF. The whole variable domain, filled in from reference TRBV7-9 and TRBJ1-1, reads DTGVSQNPRHKITKRGQNVTFRCDPISEHNRLYWYRQTLGQGPEFLTYFQNEAQLEKSRLLSDRFSAERPKGSFSTLEIQRTEQGDSAMYLCASSLGAFEAFFGQGTRLTVV.